The TCR beta chain under discussion was sequenced for a study of T cells expressing NK-cell markers. Looking at the study overall: Just one sequenced donor of eight was HCMV-seronegative, while seven were seropositive. Regarding the study as a whole: Similarly, these clonotypes led the CD3+CD56-NKG2C+ fraction as well in a handful of donors. Certain NKG2C+ T cell clones were expanded, and their HCMV specificity remained unclear.

Germline V CDR1 and CDR2: SQVTM, ANQGSEA. The CDR3 covers 22 residues. About this clonotype: Its antigen is undetermined.

Each CDR3 protein gets one entry in TCRdb, which reprocessed the 5' RACE reads and gives no DNA. In total, the table holds roughly 430,000 distinct CDR3 sequences. The sequenced material came from blood T cells: a sorted CD56 or NKG2C T cell subset, CD4+ or CD8+ T cells, or bulk PBMC T cells (not recorded which). The gene calls are TRBV29-1 and TRBJ2-2; without DNA, the TCRdb call of TRBD2 cannot be checked. This TCR was sampled from a woman between 18 and 70 years old in good health. The CDR3 protein is CSVEDAGGRAQGDPSFTGELFF.